The entry below describes one TCR beta chain. The data were taken from a study of patients and donors after allogeneic stem cell transplantation. V shed 6 bases, J shed 5 bases, and the junction held 16 bases outside the gene matches. The germline V gene has CDR1 DFQATT and CDR2 SNEGSKA (reference sequence). This CDR3 spans 17 amino acids. TCRdb analysed the RT-PCR reads with MiXCR anew, one entry per CDR3 protein. The sample has approximately 170,000 distinct CDR3 sequences, about 24% seen once. The sample comprised blood, either unsorted or a sorted T cell fraction (not recorded which). The sequence came from a human donor who was either an allogeneic HSCT recipient or a stem cell or donor lymphocyte infusion donor (not recorded which). It is not recorded whose cells these are; they may come from a transplant donor. The chain has TRBV20-1 and TRBJ2-7; 13 bases map to TRBD2. The CDR3 DNA sequence: TGCAGTGCCATTCCCCCGCTACTAGCGGGAGGGTATAACGAGCAGTACTTC. It is translated as CSAIPPLLAGGYNEQYF.